These 27 T cell receptor beta chains were sequenced from one sample in a study of blood T cells in healthy people across ages. Together with a sample-barcoded 5' primer, a J-beta primer mix was included in a second PCR lasting about 7 to 11 cycles. TCRdb independently ran MiXCR on the 5' RACE reads; one entry per CDR3 protein. The table lists about 1.4 million distinct CDR3 sequences, almost 60% of them singletons. Sample: blood. These TCRs come from a man between 18 and 35 years old in good health.

This clonotype was counted between two and nine times. The gene calls are TRBV12-3 or TRBV12-4 and TRBJ2-6; D might be TRBD1 (6 bases). This CDR3 comprises 15 residues. The V gene lost 6 bases and the J gene lost 4 bases, with 13 bases spanning the gap. The CDR3 spells CASRQTGSGANVLTF. CDR3 nucleotides: TGTGCCAGCAGACAAACAGGGAGCGGGGCCAACGTCCTGACTTTC.

This clonotype was counted between two and nine times. The chain employs TRBV27 and TRBJ2-7; possible D gene TRBD1, 6 bases. Trimming pared 0 bases from V and 6 bases from J, leaving 12 bases between. The CDR3 has 14 residues. Per the germline V gene, CDR1 is MNHEY and CDR2 is SMNVEV (reference sequence). The chain's CDR3 is CASSLSGGAVEQYF. Here the CDR3 DNA reads TGTGCCAGCAGTTTATCTGGGGGCGCGGTCGAGCAGTACTTC.

This chain links TRBV6-1 with TRBJ1-1; D uncertain. Germline V gives CDR1 MNHNS, CDR2 SASEGT. The CDR3 is 14 amino acids. Between the trimmed V and J ends, which lost 6 bases and 6 bases, there was a span of 17 bases. The DNA for the CDR3 is TGTGCCAGCAGCCCCCGAATTTATTTCCCTGAAGCTTTCTTT. It translates to CASSPRIYFPEAFF.

V gene TRBV27 combines with J gene TRBJ2-7, with D possibly matching TRBD1 (6 bases). Germline V gene data show CDR1 as MNHEY and CDR2 as SMNVEV (reference sequence). The CDR3 has 15 amino acids. With 6 bases removed from V and 2 bases from J, the gap between germline ends came to 17 bases. The CDR3 sequence is CASRTGLNPPYEQYF. DNA of the CDR3: TGTGCCAGCAGAACAGGGTTAAATCCCCCCTACGAGCAGTACTTC.

The J gene is TRBJ2-3, the V gene TRBV20-1; D ambiguous. Per germline, CDR1 DFQATT and CDR2 SNEGSKA (reference sequence). Trimming cost V 2 bases and J 7 bases, with 10 bases left between them. The CDR3 has 12 residues. The CDR3 here is CSARLPVNTQYF. CDR3 sequence (DNA): TGCAGTGCTAGATTACCGGTAAATACGCAGTATTTT.

This clonotype showed up just a few times. The rearrangement joins TRBV24-1 to TRBJ2-1; 9 bases line up with TRBD2. This CDR3 region has 14 residues. Germline values: CDR1 KGHDR, CDR2 SFDVKD. The ends lost 5 bases at V and 6 bases at J; junction bases unmatched: 4. The CDR3 nucleotides read TGTGCCACCAGTGCGAGCGGGAGGTCCAATGAGCAGTTCTTC. This codes for CATSASGRSNEQFF.

The chain recombines TRBV25-1 with TRBJ2-1, with 12 bases fitting TRBD1. Losses at the gene ends were 0 bases for V and 13 bases for J; bases not matched to a gene: 4. The CDR3 runs 14 residues. CDR1 is MGHDK, CDR2 SYGVNS, per germline. The CDR3 is CASSEYRDRGPQFF. The CDR3 DNA is TGTGCCAGCAGTGAATACCGGGACAGGGGGCCCCAGTTCTTC.

This clonotype appeared a few times. The V and J genes are TRBV27 and TRBJ2-3, with no clear D. CDR1 is MNHEY, CDR2 SMNVEV, per germline (reference sequence). The germline V and J ends were trimmed by 6 bases and 6 bases, with 16 bases remaining between them. The CDR3 is 14 residues long. Here the CDR3 reads CASSQTDALDTQYF. Written as DNA, the CDR3 is TGTGCCAGCAGCCAAACGGATGCCTTGGATACGCAGTATTTT.

The V gene is TRBV5-6, the J gene TRBJ1-6; D gene ambiguous. The germline gives CDR1 SGHDT, CDR2 YYEEEE. V lost 1 base and J 4 bases, leaving 9 bases between the germline ends. The CDR3 totals 15 residues. The CDR3 spells CASSLRIFYNSPLHF. Here the CDR3 DNA reads TGTGCCAGCAGCTTGAGGATTTTTTATAATTCACCCCTCCACTTT.

CDR3 sequence reads: CSARGRSQYF. In DNA form, the CDR3 reads TGCAGTGCTAGAGGACGATCGCAGTACTTC. V gene TRBV20-1 combines with J gene TRBJ2-5; D gene ambiguous. Germline loops: CDR1 DFQATT, CDR2 SNEGSKA (reference sequence). V lost 1 base to trimming and J lost 11 bases, with 8 bases between them. This CDR3 has 10 amino acids.

J is TRBJ1-5 and V is TRBV27; D is possibly TRBD1 (5 bases). Germline loops: CDR1 MNHEY, CDR2 SMNVEV (reference sequence). The CDR3 contains 14 residues. Deletions cut 6 bases from V and 3 bases from J, with 12 bases between. CDR3 bases: TGTGCCAGCAGCTCCTCAGGGACCAATCAGCCCCAGCATTTT. The encoded protein is CASSSSGTNQPQHF.

This clonotype came up a few times. An end of the junction differs from the germline gene, which may be a read error. V gene TRBV7-7 combines with J gene TRBJ2-5; D gene unclear. The CDR3 is made up of 13 amino acids. Germline V gives CDR1 SSHAT, CDR2 FNYEAQ (reference sequence). The CDR3 loop is CASSLDQGATQYF. As DNA, the CDR3 is TGTGCTAGCAGCTTAGACCAAGGAGCGACCCAGTACTTC.

This clonotype was recorded a few times. The chain is built from TRBV14 and TRBJ2-7, with D uncertain. The CDR3 has 13 residues. Trimming removed 0 bases from V and 10 bases from J, with 13 bases in between. Germline loops: CDR1 SGHDN, CDR2 FVKESK. Written as DNA, the CDR3 is TGTGCCAGCAGCCAAGATCTCGGTACTGAACAGTACTTC. Protein: CASSQDLGTEQYF.

V usage is TRBV4-1 and J usage is TRBJ2-7; D is possibly TRBD1 or TRBD2 (5 bases each). Trimming pared 0 bases from V and 2 bases from J, leaving 11 bases between. This CDR3 has 15 amino acids. In germline, CDR1 is MGHRA, CDR2 YSYEKL. The CDR3 loop is CASSQEQERTYEQYF. CDR3 sequence (DNA): TGCGCCAGCAGCCAAGAACAGGAGCGGACCTACGAGCAGTACTTC.

The rearrangement links TRBV4-1 to TRBJ2-1; D perhaps matches TRBD2 (6 bases). This CDR3 has 16 amino acids. Between the trimmed V and J ends, which lost 1 base and 10 bases, there was a span of 20 bases. Germline V gives CDR1 MGHRA, CDR2 YSYEKL. The chain's CDR3 is CASSQVSRTDYREQFF. The CDR3 DNA follows: TGCGCCAGCAGCCAAGTTTCAAGGACGGACTACAGGGAGCAGTTCTTC.

This clonotype has more than one count but fewer than ten. J is TRBJ1-1 and V is TRBV20-1; D unclear. Germline V gene sequence: CDR1 DFQATT, CDR2 SNEGSKA (reference sequence). V was clipped by 5 bases and J by 5 bases, with 12 bases between them. The length of the CDR3 is 12 residues. The CDR3 DNA reads as TGCAGTGCTGGCCTGACTGAGACTGAAGCTTTCTTT. Translating gives CSAGLTETEAFF.

V gene TRBV4-3 combines with J gene TRBJ2-3; maybe TRBD2 (5 bases). Germline assignment: CDR1 LGHNA and CDR2 YSLEER. V lost 0 bases and J lost 2, with 9 bases in between. The CDR3 is 15 residues long. CDR3 in DNA: TGCGCCAGCAGCCAAGATGAGCTAGCCACAGATACGCAGTATTTT. This gives the protein CASSQDELATDTQYF.

The V gene is TRBV6-1, the J gene TRBJ2-5; TRBD2 matches at 9 bases. Trimming removed 7 bases from V and 1 base from J; junction bases left unmatched: 4. The CDR3 runs to 14 residues. The germline CDR1 and CDR2 sequences are MNHNS and SASEGT. CDR3 sequence (DNA): TGTGCCAGCAAGCCGACTAGCGGCCAAGAGACCCAGTACTTC. It specifies CASKPTSGQETQYF.

The V gene is TRBV6-5, the J gene TRBJ2-3, with 11 bases lining up with TRBD2. CDR1 and CDR2 (germline): MNHEY, SVGAGI. J was trimmed by 0 bases and V by 2 bases; bases with no gene match: 4. CDR3 size: 17 residues. CDR3 sequence reads: CASSYTGTSGSTDTQYF. The CDR3, as DNA: TGTGCCAGCAGTTACACAGGGACTAGCGGAAGCACAGATACGCAGTATTTT.

The J gene is TRBJ2-3, the V gene TRBV6-6; 8 nucleotides match TRBD2. Germline CDR1 MNHNY, CDR2 SVGAGI (reference sequence). This CDR3 region has 14 residues. V lost 8 bases and J lost 1; bases outside the gene matches: 5. The CDR3 region has the DNA TGTGCCAGCGGAATACTAGCGGGCACAGATACGCAGTATTTT. Protein sequence: CASGILAGTDTQYF.

The chain joins TRBV5-1 to TRBJ1-2, with TRBD1 identical over 10 bases. CDR3 size: 17 residues. CDR1 SGHRS and CDR2 YFSETQ come from the germline V gene. J gave up 2 bases and V 0 bases, and 7 bases lay outside the gene matches. CDR3 sequence: CASSLGPGDRGNYGYTF. CDR3 DNA sequence: TGCGCCAGCAGCTTGGGTCCTGGGGACAGGGGCAACTATGGCTACACCTTC.

This clonotype occurred a few times. The chain joins TRBV29-1 to TRBJ1-2; 8 nucleotides align to TRBD1. CDR1 and CDR2 (germline): SQVTM, ANQGSEA. This CDR3 region has 14 residues. The junction had 9 bases not matched to a gene; V was cut back by 3 bases and J by 6 bases. CDR3 in DNA: TGCAGCGTTGAGCTCAAGGGACAGGCCCATGGCTACACCTTC. It specifies CSVELKGQAHGYTF.

This clonotype appeared a few times. The chain is built from TRBV2 and TRBJ2-7; the match to TRBD1 covers 9 bases. The tail of the sequence fits TRBJ2-5 better, so the J call may be wrong. CDR3 length equals 15 residues. CDR1 and CDR2 (germline): SNHLY, FYNNEI. The CDR3 sequence is CASRALTGGAETQYF. The CDR3 nucleotides are TGTGCCAGCAGGGCTTTAACAGGGGGCGCGGAGACCCAGTACTTC.

Details on this clonotype: Compared with germline, one end of the junction differs, possibly owing to a read error. The J gene is TRBJ2-3, the V gene TRBV7-9, with 10 bases aligning to TRBD2. CDR1 and CDR2 from the germline V gene are SEHNR and FQNEAQ (reference sequence). The CDR3 consists of 16 residues. CDR3 loop: CAGSLDRGLATFTQYF. The CDR3 region has the DNA TGTGCCGGCAGCTTAGATAGGGGACTAGCGACCTTTACGCAGTATTTT. Together with reference TRBV7-9 and TRBJ2-3, the CDR3 gives the full variable domain: DTGVSQNPRHKITKRGQNVTFRCDPISEHNRLYWYRQTLGQGPEFLTYFQNEAQLEKSRLLSDRFSAERPKGSFSTLEIQRTEQGDSAMYLCAGSLDRGLATFTQYFGPGTRLTVL.

The count of this clonotype is one. The CDR3, as DNA: TGTGCCAGCAGTGTTTGGGACAGGGGATCCTACGAGCAGTACTTC. It specifies CASSVWDRGSYEQYF. The rearrangement joins TRBV6-1 to TRBJ2-7; 10 bases line up with TRBD1. With V trimmed by 4 bases and J by 1 base, 4 bases remained unmatched. CDR3 length: 15 residues. Germline V gene sequence: CDR1 MNHNS, CDR2 SASEGT.

The chain links TRBV7-2 to TRBJ1-2; D gene ambiguous. V lost 0 bases, J lost 2 bases, and 13 bases lay in between. CDR3 length: 16 amino acids. Germline V lookup: CDR1 SGHTA, CDR2 FQGNSA. In DNA, the CDR3 is TGTGCCAGCAGCTTAGCGAGGCGGGCGCCGAACTATGGCTACACCTTC. Its translation is CASSLARRAPNYGYTF.

In its sample, this clonotype was seen a few times. This chain links TRBV5-1 with TRBJ2-1, with D unclear. The CDR3 is 11 residues long. V was cut by 7 bases and J by 5 bases, with 7 bases left in between. Germline lookup yields CDR1 SGHRS and CDR2 YFSETQ. CDR3 in DNA: TGCGCCAGCCTGGCGAACAATGAGCAGTTCTTC. Translation: CASLANNEQFF.